This T cell receptor beta chain was recorded in a study of CXCR3-negative and CXCR3-positive naive CD8 T cells. The authors prepared UMI-labeled TRB cDNA libraries by 5' RACE. Following a re-call of the 5' RACE reads, TCRdb has one entry per CDR3 protein and lacks DNA. Reported are about 62,000 distinct CDR3 sequences; the ten largest clones contain more than 4%. The CDR3 sequence is 17 residues long. The germline V gene has CDR1 MNHEY and CDR2 SMNVEV (reference sequence). The TCR was taken from a human donor in good health. Some clones in this sample may be carry-over from other donors' samples. The chain links TRBV27 to TRBJ1-5; TCRdb gives TRBD1 as the D gene, but with no DNA this cannot be confirmed. The sequencing input was naive CXCR3- CD8+ T cells from blood. The subset here: CD45RO-CCR7+CD27+CD95- naive CD8+ T cells lacking CXCR3 (TNR3-). CDR3 region: CASSLWGGDYSNQPQHF.